This paragraph covers one TCR beta chain sequence. Data came from immunoSEQ multiplex PCR; TCRdb stores just in-frame clones and leaves some out. The repertoire holds tens of thousands of clones, with around 84% as singletons. The data were taken from a study of control samples from healthy donors and cancer patients. The CDR3 is 14 amino acids. V lost 5 bases and J lost 5; bases outside the gene matches: 8. CDR1 and CDR2 (germline): SGHTA, FQGNSA. This receptor was identified in a man between 45 and 60 years old in good health. The gene calls are TRBV7-2 and TRBJ1-2, with 7 bases lining up with TRBD1. The sample was blood. CDR3 loop: CASSTTGRKYGYTF. The CDR3 DNA reads as TGTGCCAGCAGCACGACAGGGAGGAAATATGGCTACACCTTC. The full variable domain, with the rest looked up from reference TRBV7-2 and TRBJ1-2, is GAGVSQSPSNKVTEKGKDVELRCDPISGHTALYWYRQSLGQGLEFLIYFQGNSAPDKSGLPSDRFSAERTGGSVSTLTIQRTQQEDSAVYLCASSTTGRKYGYTFGSGTRLTVV.